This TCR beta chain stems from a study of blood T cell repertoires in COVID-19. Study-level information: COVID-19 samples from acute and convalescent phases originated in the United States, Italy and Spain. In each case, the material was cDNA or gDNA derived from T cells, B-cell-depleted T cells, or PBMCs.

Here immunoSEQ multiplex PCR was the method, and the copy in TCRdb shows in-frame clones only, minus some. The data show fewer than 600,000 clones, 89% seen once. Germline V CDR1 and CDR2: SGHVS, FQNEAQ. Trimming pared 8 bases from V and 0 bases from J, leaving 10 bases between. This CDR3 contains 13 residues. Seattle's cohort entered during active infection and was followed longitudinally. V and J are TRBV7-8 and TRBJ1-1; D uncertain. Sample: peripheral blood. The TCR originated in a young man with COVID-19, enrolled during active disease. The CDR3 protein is CASLRGLNTEAFF. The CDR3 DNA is TGTGCCAGCCTACGCGGTTTGAACACTGAAGCTTTCTTT.